Presented here are 2 T cell receptor beta chains from one specimen sequenced in a study of cytomegalovirus exposure and HLA in healthy donors. PCR was performed using 60 Vbeta and 13 Jbeta primers. Libraries were prepared by immunoSEQ multiplex PCR; TCRdb keeps only in-frame clonotypes and omits some of them. Of 100,000 to 150,000 clones detected, roughly 77% appear once; the ten largest clones hold 1.5% to 2%. Sequenced: PBMCs. The source is a middle-aged man in good health and CMV-seronegative.

This clone appeared once. This sequence joins TRBV2 and TRBJ2-7; D is possibly TRBD2 (5 bases). V was cut by 2 bases and J by 2 bases, with 13 bases left in between. This CDR3 is 15 amino acids long. Germline lookup yields CDR1 SNHLY and CDR2 FYNNEI. CDR3 coding DNA: TGTGCCAGCAGTGAAATTTGGAAAGCGGCCTACGAGCAGTACTTC. Protein: CASSEIWKAAYEQYF.

The chain recombines TRBV30 with TRBJ1-2; TRBD1 matches at 8 bases. J gave up 6 bases and V 7 bases, and 7 bases lay outside the gene matches. Germline lookup yields CDR1 GTSNPN and CDR2 SVGIG (reference sequence). The length of the CDR3 is 12 residues. CDR3 sequence reads: CASPQGADGYTF. For the CDR3, the DNA is TGTGCCTCCCCCCAGGGGGCGGATGGCTACACCTTC.